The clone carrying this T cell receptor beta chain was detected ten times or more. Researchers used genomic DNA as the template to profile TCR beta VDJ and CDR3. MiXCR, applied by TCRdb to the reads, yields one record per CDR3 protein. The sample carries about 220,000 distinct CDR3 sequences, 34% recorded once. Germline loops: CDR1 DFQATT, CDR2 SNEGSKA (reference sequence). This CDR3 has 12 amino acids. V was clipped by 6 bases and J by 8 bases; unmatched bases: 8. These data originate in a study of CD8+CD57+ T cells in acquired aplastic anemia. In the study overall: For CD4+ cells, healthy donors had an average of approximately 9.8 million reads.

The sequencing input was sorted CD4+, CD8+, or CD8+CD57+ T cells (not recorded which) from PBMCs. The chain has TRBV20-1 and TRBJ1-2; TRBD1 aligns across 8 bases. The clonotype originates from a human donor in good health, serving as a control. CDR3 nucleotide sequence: TGCAGTGCCAGGGGGCCAGCGGAGGGCTACACCTTC. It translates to CSARGPAEGYTF.